A single sample gave rise to the 10 T cell receptor beta chains below, sequenced in a study of blood T cell repertoires in COVID-19. This table comes from immunoSEQ multiplex PCR, and its TCRdb copy is limited to in-frame clones, with some not included. The sample yields under 300,000 clones, about 76% seen once. The sample was peripheral blood. The source is a woman aged 55-69 years with active or convalescent COVID-19.

The chain couples TRBV4-1 to TRBJ2-7; TRBD2 matches 7 bases. The CDR3 covers 17 residues. Germline CDR1 is MGHRA and CDR2 is YSYEKL. V was pared by 3 bases and J by 7 bases, with 18 bases of the junction left unmatched. The CDR3 DNA sequence: TGCGCCAGCAGCCAGCAGGAAAGCTCCCGGGGGGTAGGGGAGCAGTACTTC. This gives the protein CASSQQESSRGVGEQYF.

This chain connects TRBV29-1 to TRBJ2-2; 7 nucleotides match TRBD1. V trimming: 5 bases; J trimming: 4 bases; junction bases outside the gene matches: 1. This CDR3 has 12 residues. From germline, CDR1 is SQVTM and CDR2 ANQGSEA. The CDR3 DNA reads TGCAGCGTTAACAGGGGCACCGGGGAGCTGTTTTTT. Its protein is CSVNRGTGELFF.

The rearrangement links TRBV9 to TRBJ1-3; 7 nucleotides align to TRBD1. This CDR3 has 15 residues. Germline values: CDR1 SGDLS, CDR2 YYNGEE. V lost 0 bases and J lost 4; bases outside the gene matches: 4. CDR3: CASSVVPGQGNTIYF. Here the CDR3 DNA reads TGTGCCAGCAGCGTAGTCCCGGGACAGGGAAACACCATATATTTT.

For this clone: Other DNA sequences in this sample translate to the same CDR3. This rearrangement joins TRBV7-9 to TRBJ1-5, with no clear D. The CDR3 spans 14 residues. Trimming stripped 0 bases from V and 2 bases from J, with 5 bases between. Per germline, CDR1 SEHNR and CDR2 FQNEAQ (reference sequence). CDR3 region: CASSLASGNQPQHF. For the CDR3, the DNA is TGTGCCAGCAGCTTAGCGTCGGGCAATCAGCCCCAGCATTTT.

The chain couples TRBV3-1 (or the pseudogene TRBV3-2) to TRBJ2-7, with D possibly TRBD1 on 6 matching bases. Germline V gene data show CDR1 as LGHDT and CDR2 as YNNKEL (reference sequence). With 8 bases removed from V and 1 base from J, the gap between germline ends came to 18 bases. The CDR3 spans 15 residues. CDR3 sequence (DNA): TGTGCCAGCCTATCCAAAAGGACAGATTCCTACGAGCAGTACTTC. Translated, it gives CASLSKRTDSYEQYF.

The chain links TRBV10-3 to TRBJ1-2; D is undetermined. The CDR3 covers 13 residues. V was clipped by 7 bases and J by 0 bases, with 9 bases between them. CDR1 ENHRY and CDR2 SYGVKD come from the germline V gene. CDR3 in amino acids: CAITLDPNYGYTF. In DNA, the CDR3 is TGTGCCATCACTCTAGACCCTAACTATGGCTACACCTTC.

This clone was observed a handful of times. This chain connects TRBV7-2 to TRBJ2-5, with D tentatively TRBD2 (6 bases). This CDR3 is 15 amino acids long. Looked up from germline, CDR1 is SGHTA and CDR2 is FQGNSA. V dropped 0 bases and J dropped 5 bases, with 13 bases sitting between them. CDR3 in amino acids: CASSLALGGVETQYF. For the CDR3, the DNA is TGTGCCAGCAGCTTAGCCCTCGGGGGAGTGGAGACCCAGTACTTC.

The CDR3 sequence is CASSFRRAGGPDTQYF. The CDR3 region has the DNA TGTGCCAGCAGTTTCCGGCGAGCGGGGGGGCCAGATACGCAGTATTTT. The chain joins TRBV2 to TRBJ2-3, with TRBD2 matching 10 bases. V trimming: 5 bases; J trimming: 4 bases; junction bases outside the gene matches: 9. The CDR3 contains 16 residues. Germline loops: CDR1 SNHLY, CDR2 FYNNEI.

The V and J genes are TRBV7-2 and TRBJ2-7, with D possibly TRBD2 on 7 matching bases. This CDR3 spans 17 amino acids. Trimming cost V 1 base and J 4 bases, with 20 bases left between them. CDR1 is SGHTA and CDR2 is FQGNSA in the germline V gene. In DNA, the CDR3 is TGTGCCAGCAGCTTAGTGTCTTCGGGGGGCCTTTCATACGAGCAGTACTTC. Translated: CASSLVSSGGLSYEQYF.

The V and J genes are TRBV18 and TRBJ2-3; 9 positions agree with TRBD2. There are 17 residues in the CDR3. V shed 3 bases, J shed 4 bases, and the junction held 11 bases outside the gene matches. CDR1 KGHSH and CDR2 LQKENI come from the germline V gene. The CDR3 here is CASSPATLGGRADTQYF. The CDR3 region has the DNA TGTGCCAGCTCACCGGCCACATTAGGCGGGAGGGCAGATACGCAGTATTTT.